These T cell receptor beta chains were read from a single sample in a study of T cells in Graves' hyperthyroidism and ophthalmopathy. In TCRdb, the multiplex PCR reads were re-called with MiXCR into one record per CDR3 protein. The repertoire holds about 290,000 distinct CDR3 sequences, with around 15% as singletons. The source material was blood. These receptors were collected from a woman aged 50 to 60 with Graves' hyperthyroidism that later progressed to Graves' ophthalmopathy. Each CDR3 is given with its conserved first and last residue. D genes are given only for firm matches. Where a row states a size, it is once, few, many or the class of an expanded clone; other rows omit it.

clone size,D gene,V gene,J gene,CDR3 DNA,CDR3 protein
few,NA,TRBV29-1,TRBJ1-1,TGCAGCGTTTTAGGTACGGGATGGGGCACTGAAGCTTTCTTT,CSVLGTGWGTEAFF
many,TRBD2,TRBV6-1,TRBJ2-1,TGTGCCAGCAGTTACCCCCGGAGTGGACTAGCGGGAGGTGGTGAGCAGTTCTTC,CASSYPRSGLAGGGEQFF
NA,TRBD1,TRBV2,TRBJ1-5,TGTGCCAGCACATGGTCCGGGACAGGGGGCCAGCCCCAGCATTTT,CASTWSGTGGQPQHF
NA,NA,TRBV24-1,TRBJ1-5,TGTGCCAGAGGGGGGCTCGGCAATCAGCCCCAGCATTTT,CARGGLGNQPQHF
NA,TRBD2,TRBV11-3,TRBJ2-3,TGTGCCAGCAGCAGCCGTTACGGGAGGGCTGATACGCAGTATTTT,CASSSRYGRADTQYF
many,NA,TRBV3-1,TRBJ2-1,TGTGCCAGCAGCACAGCCCTCTCCTACAATGAGCAGTTCTTC,CASSTALSYNEQFF
many,NA,TRBV6-1,TRBJ2-1,TGTGCCAGCAGTGAAGCAAAGTGGGACCAGTCCTACAATGAGCAGTTCTTC,CASSEAKWDQSYNEQFF
NA,TRBD1,TRBV15,TRBJ1-5,TGTGCCACCAGCAGGGGAAGAGGCAGGGGGCGCGAACAGCCCCAGCATTTT,CATSRGRGRGREQPQHF
few,NA,TRBV20-1,TRBJ2-2,TGCAGTGCTAGAGATCCAAAAAGGGGAGGCACCGGGGAGCTGTTTTTT,CSARDPKRGGTGELFF
many,TRBD2,TRBV10-3,TRBJ2-1,TGTGCCATCAGTTTAGCGGGGTTGGCCTACAATGAGCAGTTCTTC,CAISLAGLAYNEQFF
many,TRBD2,TRBV20-1,TRBJ2-5,TGCAGTGCTAGCCCCAGCGGGGTACTACAAGAGACCCAGTACTTC,CSASPSGVLQETQYF
many,TRBD1,TRBV27,TRBJ1-1,TGTGCCAGCTTCGGCGCCCTGGACAGGGAGGACACTGAAGCTTTCTTT,CASFGALDREDTEAFF
many,NA,TRBV18,TRBJ1-1,TGTGCCAGCTCACCAACGGGAGGTCGAGGGGGCACTGAAGCTTTCTTT,CASSPTGGRGGTEAFF
many,TRBD2,TRBV18,TRBJ2-1,TGTGCCAGCTCACCCTTTACTAGCGGGAGTAGGAATGAGCAGTTCTTC,CASSPFTSGSRNEQFF
few,TRBD2,TRBV5-1,TRBJ2-7,TGCGCCAGCAGCTCAACTAGCGCCTCCTACGAGCAGTACTTC,CASSSTSASYEQYF
many,NA,TRBV28,TRBJ2-7,TGTGCCAGCAGTCCCCTTTCTTTGGGGCAGTACTTC,CASSPLSLGQYF
many,TRBD2,TRBV29-1,TRBJ2-7,TGCAGCGCTAAGGGTGCGACGGGAGGCATGTACGAGCAGTACTTC,CSAKGATGGMYEQYF
NA,NA,TRBV12-3/TRBV12-4,TRBJ1-1,TGTGCCAGCAGTTTCCCCGGGGGGAACACTGAAGCTTTCTTT,CASSFPGGNTEAFF
NA,NA,TRBV6-1,TRBJ1-5,TGTGCCACCAAACAGGGTTCTCAGCCCCAGCATTTT,CATKQGSQPQHF
many,TRBD1,TRBV6-1,TRBJ2-7,TGTGCCAGCACCGTTGACAGGGGGCTGGGCGAGCAGTACTTC,CASTVDRGLGEQYF
many,NA,TRBV13,TRBJ1-1,TGTGCCAGCAGCACGGGACATCAATCTGGCGCTTTCTTT,CASSTGHQSGAFF
NA,NA,TRBV5-6,TRBJ1-3,TGTGCCAGCGGGAAGACGGACAGCTCTGGAAACACCATATATTTT,CASGKTDSSGNTIYF
NA,NA,TRBV6-6,TRBJ1-1,TGTGCCAGCAGTTACGAGGGCACTGAAGCTTTCTTT,CASSYEGTEAFF
many,TRBD1,TRBV15,TRBJ2-3,TGTGCCACCAGCAGGAGACTGGGACAGAGCACAGATACGCAGTATTTT,CATSRRLGQSTDTQYF